The 28 T cell receptor beta chains in this list originate from one sample, sequenced in a study of cytomegalovirus exposure and HLA in healthy donors. This table comes from immunoSEQ multiplex PCR, and its TCRdb copy is limited to in-frame clones, with some not included. There are fewer than 75,000 clones in the sample; approximately 96% occur only once, and 3% to 4% lies in the top ten. Sequencing was carried out using PBMCs. The receptor set was obtained from a man younger than 35 in good health and CMV-seronegative.

This sequence joins TRBV28 and TRBJ1-1; D unresolved. V lost 5 bases to trimming and J lost 4 bases, with 8 bases between them. In germline, CDR1 is MDHEN, CDR2 SYDVKM. The CDR3 is 12 residues long. The CDR3 region has the DNA TGTGCCAGCAGTGCCACTTTCACTGAAGCTTTCTTT. It translates to CASSATFTEAFF.

V is TRBV10-3 and J is TRBJ2-6, with D perhaps TRBD1 (6 bases). Germline V lookup: CDR1 ENHRY, CDR2 SYGVKD. This CDR3 has 16 residues. The ends were cut back, 5 bases at V and 0 bases at J, with 11 bases in the middle. CDR3 sequence (DNA): TGTGCCATCAGTCTGACAGGACCCTCTGGGGCCAACGTCCTGACTTTC. Translated, it gives CAISLTGPSGANVLTF.

V gene TRBV5-5 combines with J gene TRBJ1-2; perhaps TRBD1 as D (6 bases). The germline gives CDR1 SGHKS, CDR2 YYEKEE (reference sequence). V was pared by 4 bases and J by 3 bases, with 19 bases between. The CDR3 length is 16 residues. CDR3 amino acids: CASSRIAQGRDYGYTF. CDR3 coding DNA: TGTGCCAGCAGCCGAATCGCCCAGGGGAGGGACTATGGCTACACCTTC.

The rearrangement uses TRBV6-5 and TRBJ1-5; D uncertain. This CDR3 is 14 amino acids long. Deletions cut 5 bases from V and 6 bases from J, with 14 bases between. Germline V CDR1 and CDR2: MNHEY, SVGAGI. The chain's CDR3 is CASSPERVSQPQHF. In nucleotides, the CDR3 is TGTGCCAGCAGTCCAGAGAGGGTTAGTCAGCCCCAGCATTTT.

The V and J genes are TRBV29-1 and TRBJ2-1; 9 bases are shared with TRBD1. Looked up from germline, CDR1 is SQVTM and CDR2 is ANQGSEA. The CDR3 is made up of 16 amino acids. V gave up 4 bases and J gave up 9 bases; unmatched junction bases: 16. The CDR3 DNA follows: TGCAGCGTTGTCATAACCGGGACAGGGCCCTTTAGTGAGCAGTTCTTC. Residues: CSVVITGTGPFSEQFF.

The J gene is TRBJ1-2, the V gene TRBV7-9; the match to TRBD1 covers 9 bases. CDR3 length equals 17 residues. V shed 6 bases and J 2 bases; nucleotides not matched to a gene: 13. From germline, CDR1 is SEHNR and CDR2 FQNEAQ (reference sequence). CDR3 loop: CASSKAVWTGDNYGYTF. Written as DNA, the CDR3 is TGTGCCAGCAGTAAAGCCGTTTGGACAGGGGACAACTATGGCTACACCTTC.

The V and J genes are TRBV7-2 and TRBJ1-3; D gene uncertain. The ends were cut back, 1 base at V and 0 bases at J, with 7 bases in the middle. CDR3 length: 15 amino acids. Looked up from germline, CDR1 is SGHTA and CDR2 is FQGNSA. CDR3 region: CASSLGASSGNTIYF. Written as DNA, the CDR3 is TGTGCCAGCAGCTTAGGGGCGAGCTCTGGAAACACCATATATTTT.

The chain links TRBV27 to TRBJ1-2; weak D call: TRBD1 (5 bases). From germline, CDR1 is MNHEY and CDR2 SMNVEV (reference sequence). This CDR3 is 13 amino acids long. Deletions cut 3 bases from V and 8 bases from J, with 13 bases between. The CDR3 DNA follows: TGTGCCAGCAGTTTCCCTTCAGGGTACGGCTACACCTTC. Translation gives CASSFPSGYGYTF.

The CDR3 region has the DNA TGTGCCAGAAGCTTGGCCATCGGACAGGGGGCGCGAGGCTATGGCTACACCTTC. Translation: CARSLAIGQGARGYGYTF. The chain uses TRBV5-3 and TRBJ1-2; TRBD1 agrees at 11 bases. TRBV5-3 is designated an ORF whose function remains uncertain. This CDR3 spans 18 amino acids. V shed 0 bases, J shed 4 bases, and the junction held 11 bases outside the gene matches.

The CDR3 DNA reads as TGTGCCAGTAGTATCTGGGACAGTGGGGCAACTAATGAAAAACTGTTTTTT. It yields the protein CASSIWDSGATNEKLFF. The chain recombines TRBV19 with TRBJ1-4; TRBD1 aligns across 7 bases. Germline CDR1 is LNHDA and CDR2 is SQIVND (reference sequence). The V and J ends lost 3 bases and 0 bases, in that order; junction bases with no gene match: 7. The CDR3 has 17 amino acids.

The gene calls are TRBV9 and TRBJ2-5; 8 bases map to TRBD2. Germline assignment: CDR1 SGDLS and CDR2 YYNGEE. CDR3 length: 15 residues. Trimming removed 3 bases from V and 5 bases from J; junction bases left unmatched: 9. The CDR3 sequence is CASSDGLATIETQYF. The CDR3 nucleotides read TGTGCCAGCAGCGACGGACTAGCTACCATTGAGACCCAGTACTTC.

CDR3 sequence (DNA): TGTGCCAGCGCTACCGGGTGGGACAGGGGTTTCTCTGGGGCCAACGTCCTGACTTTC. Amino acids: CASATGWDRGFSGANVLTF. The chain joins TRBV7-9 to TRBJ2-6, with 10 bases aligning to TRBD1. This CDR3 is 19 amino acids long. Germline CDR1 and CDR2: SEHNR and FQNEAQ (reference sequence). The V segment lost 8 bases and the J segment 0 bases; nucleotides outside the gene matches: 13. Looking up the rest from reference TRBV7-9 and TRBJ2-6 gives the full variable domain: DTGVSQNPRHKITKRGQNVTFRCDPISEHNRLYWYRQTLGQGPEFLTYFQNEAQLEKSRLLSDRFSAERPKGSFSTLEIQRTEQGDSAMYLCASATGWDRGFSGANVLTFGAGSRLTVL.

The gene calls are TRBV28 and TRBJ1-1, with unresolved D. The CDR3 contains 15 residues. Germline V gene lookup returns CDR1 MDHEN and CDR2 SYDVKM. The germline V and J ends were trimmed by 5 bases and 2 bases, with 15 bases remaining between them. The CDR3 bases are TGTGCCAGCAGTGAGGTGTCCCGATCCAACACTGAAGCTTTCTTT. It is translated as CASSEVSRSNTEAFF.

The chain recombines TRBV7-9 with TRBJ2-5; the match to TRBD2 covers 8 bases. Losses at the gene ends were 1 base for V and 2 bases for J; bases not matched to a gene: 3. Germline-derived CDR1 and CDR2 are SEHNR and FQNEAQ (reference sequence). The CDR3 is 15 amino acids. CDR3 nucleotide sequence: TGTGCCAGCAGCTTAGGCGGGGGGTCTCAAGAGACCCAGTACTTC. The encoded protein is CASSLGGGSQETQYF.

The rearrangement uses TRBV19 and TRBJ1-5, with 9 bases aligning to TRBD1. The CDR3 length is 15 residues. Germline-derived CDR1 and CDR2 are LNHDA and SQIVND (reference sequence). Losses at the gene ends were 5 bases for V and 6 bases for J; bases not matched to a gene: 8. CDR3 protein: CASSHPTGGRQPQHF. The CDR3, as DNA: TGTGCCAGTAGTCACCCAACAGGGGGCCGTCAGCCCCAGCATTTT.

This sequence joins TRBV9 and TRBJ2-7; D remains ambiguous. This CDR3 has 13 amino acids. Trimming removed 4 bases from V and 6 bases from J, with 14 bases in between. Looked up from germline, CDR1 is SGDLS and CDR2 is YYNGEE. CDR3 protein: CASSPRSQAEQYF. The CDR3 DNA reads TGTGCCAGCAGCCCCCGCTCGCAGGCCGAGCAGTACTTC. Drawing the rest from reference TRBV9 and TRBJ2-7, the complete variable domain is DSGVTQTPKHLITATGQRVTLRCSPRSGDLSVYWYQQSLDQGLQFLIQYYNGEERAKGNILERFSAQQFPDLHSELNLSSLELGDSALYFCASSPRSQAEQYFGPGTRLTVT.

The chain joins TRBV27 to TRBJ2-5, with 8 nucleotides matching TRBD1. The CDR3 is made up of 14 amino acids. Germline V gene data show CDR1 as MNHEY and CDR2 as SMNVEV (reference sequence). J was trimmed by 5 bases and V by 5 bases; bases with no gene match: 7. CDR3 protein: CASSRQGLGETQYF. In nucleotides, the CDR3 is TGTGCCAGCAGTCGACAGGGGTTAGGGGAGACCCAGTACTTC.

V and J are TRBV4-1 and TRBJ1-1; tentative D call: TRBD1 (6 bases). Germline V gene lookup returns CDR1 MGHRA and CDR2 YSYEKL. CDR3 size: 13 residues. The V end lost 3 bases, the J end lost 2 bases, and 7 bases lay between the germline ends. The CDR3 protein is CASSQGANTEAFF. The CDR3 DNA reads as TGCGCCAGCAGCCAGGGGGCAAACACTGAAGCTTTCTTT.

The chain links TRBV19 to TRBJ1-2; the match to TRBD1 covers 7 bases. V trimming: 5 bases; J trimming: 6 bases; junction bases outside the gene matches: 9. The V gene's germline CDR1 is LNHDA and CDR2 SQIVND (reference sequence). The CDR3 extends over 14 amino acids. The CDR3 loop reads CASSATGTVDGYTF. For the CDR3, the DNA is TGTGCCAGTAGTGCAACAGGGACAGTGGATGGCTACACCTTC.

The chain is built from TRBV27 and TRBJ2-3; TRBD2 matches 10 bases. CDR1 is MNHEY and CDR2 is SMNVEV in the germline V gene (reference sequence). The length of the CDR3 is 16 residues. V trimming: 6 bases; J trimming: 7 bases; junction bases outside the gene matches: 13. For the CDR3, the DNA is TGTGCCAGCAGCCCCGCCAGGAGCGGGGGGGCGTATACGCAGTATTTT. Translating gives CASSPARSGGAYTQYF.

The gene calls are TRBV15 and TRBJ2-1; TRBD2 matches at 8 bases. Germline V CDR1 and CDR2: LNHNV, YYDKDF (reference sequence). The CDR3 runs 15 residues. V was pared by 0 bases and J by 9 bases, with 7 bases of the junction left unmatched. This chain's CDR3 is CATSREAGAISEQFF. CDR3 in DNA: TGTGCCACCAGCAGAGAAGCGGGGGCAATAAGTGAGCAGTTCTTC.

V and J are TRBV5-4 and TRBJ1-2, with a weak D call TRBD1 (5 bases). There are 15 residues in the CDR3. In germline, CDR1 is SGHNT, CDR2 YYREEE (reference sequence). V lost 4 bases to trimming and J lost 2 bases, with 15 bases between them. The CDR3 DNA reads as TGTGCCAGCAGCCCCTCTGGAGGGACCAACTATGGCTACACCTTC. Residues: CASSPSGGTNYGYTF.

The chain couples TRBV27 to TRBJ2-2; the match to TRBD1 covers 8 bases. Germline CDR1 and CDR2: MNHEY and SMNVEV (reference sequence). The CDR3 is 13 amino acids. The V segment lost 3 bases and the J segment 7 bases; nucleotides outside the gene matches: 1. CDR3 nucleotides: TGTGCCAGCAGTTTCGACAGGGGCGGGGAGCTGTTTTTT. Its translation: CASSFDRGGELFF.

The rearrangement uses TRBV7-9 and TRBJ1-1; TRBD1 aligns across 10 bases. CDR3 length: 15 amino acids. Per germline, CDR1 SEHNR and CDR2 FQNEAQ (reference sequence). The trim removed 5 bases at V and 4 bases at J, leaving 7 bases unmatched. CDR3 amino acids: CASSHPGTGVTEAFF. CDR3 bases: TGTGCCAGCAGCCACCCCGGGACAGGGGTCACTGAAGCTTTCTTT.

The chain carries TRBV27 and TRBJ2-5; TRBD2 is a possible D gene (5 bases). The CDR3 is made up of 12 amino acids. The germline CDR1 and CDR2 sequences are MNHEY and SMNVEV (reference sequence). Trimming pared 8 bases from V and 7 bases from J, leaving 14 bases between. In nucleotides, the CDR3 is TGTGCCAGCGCTAGCTCCGACTTGACCCAGTACTTC. Translating gives CASASSDLTQYF.

V usage is TRBV27 and J usage is TRBJ2-7; D gene unclear. Germline assignment: CDR1 MNHEY and CDR2 SMNVEV (reference sequence). The CDR3 runs 11 residues. V was clipped by 8 bases and J by 3 bases, with 8 bases between them. As DNA, the CDR3 is TGTGCCAGCCGAGGCCACTACGAGCAGTACTTC. The encoded protein is CASRGHYEQYF.

Worth noting for this clone: Other DNA sequences in this specimen translate into the identical CDR3. The chain has TRBV7-9 and TRBJ2-7; TRBD1 matches 9 bases. From germline, CDR1 is SEHNR and CDR2 FQNEAQ (reference sequence). J lost 3 bases, V lost 8 bases, and 2 bases had no gene match. The CDR3 runs 12 residues. CDR3 in amino acids: CASSGQGYEQYF. The CDR3 nucleotides read TGTGCCAGCTCGGGACAGGGCTACGAGCAGTACTTC.

The chain is built from TRBV29-1 and TRBJ2-3, with a tentative D call TRBD1 (5 bases). The CDR3 runs 14 residues. Germline assignment: CDR1 SQVTM and CDR2 ANQGSEA. V shed 7 bases and J shed 4 bases, with 18 bases lying between them. The CDR3 sequence is CSAGRGNPPDTQYF. Here the CDR3 DNA reads TGCAGCGCCGGAAGGGGAAACCCGCCAGATACGCAGTATTTT.